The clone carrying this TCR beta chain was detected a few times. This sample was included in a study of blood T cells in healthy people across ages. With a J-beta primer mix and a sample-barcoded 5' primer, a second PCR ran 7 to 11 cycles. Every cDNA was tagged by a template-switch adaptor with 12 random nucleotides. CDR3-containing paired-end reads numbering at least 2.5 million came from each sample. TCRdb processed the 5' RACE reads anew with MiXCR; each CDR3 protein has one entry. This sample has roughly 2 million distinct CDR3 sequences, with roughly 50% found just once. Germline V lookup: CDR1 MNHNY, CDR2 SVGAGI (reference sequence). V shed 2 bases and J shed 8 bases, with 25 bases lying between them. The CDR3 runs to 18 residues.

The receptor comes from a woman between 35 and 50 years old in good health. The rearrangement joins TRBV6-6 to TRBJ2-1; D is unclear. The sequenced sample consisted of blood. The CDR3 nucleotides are TGTGCCAGCAGTTACAGCGACGCCAGGCCCCTAGGTAATGATGAGCAGTTCTTC. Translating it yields CASSYSDARPLGNDEQFF.